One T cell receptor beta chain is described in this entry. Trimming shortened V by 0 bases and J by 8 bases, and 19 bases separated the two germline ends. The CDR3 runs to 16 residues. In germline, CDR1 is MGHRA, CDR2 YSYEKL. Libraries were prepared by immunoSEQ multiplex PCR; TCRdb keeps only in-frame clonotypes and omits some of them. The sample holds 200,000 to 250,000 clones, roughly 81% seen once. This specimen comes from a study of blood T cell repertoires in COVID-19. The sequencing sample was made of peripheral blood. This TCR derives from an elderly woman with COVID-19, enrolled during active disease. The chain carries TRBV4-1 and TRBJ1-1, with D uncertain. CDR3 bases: TGCGCCAGCAGCCAAGATGGACGGGGTCGGGGAATCGAAGCTTTCTTT. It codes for CASSQDGRGRGIEAFF.